The 10 T cell receptor beta chains below all came from one sample that was sequenced in a study of long-term antiretroviral therapy in people with HIV. This was the immunoSEQ v3.0 assay at survey level. Assay: immunoSEQ multiplex PCR; the TCRdb copy retains only in-frame clones and omits some. The sample has 25,000 to 30,000 clones, approximately 93% seen once. The sequences come from unsorted PBMCs, collected 3.1 years after starting antiretroviral therapy. These receptor sequences come from a man between 18 and 35 years old with HIV.

The rearrangement uses TRBV15 and TRBJ2-2, with D possibly being TRBD1 (6 bases). Trimming shortened V by 4 bases and J by 1 base, and 7 bases separated the two germline ends. Germline assignment: CDR1 LNHNV and CDR2 YYDKDF (reference sequence). This CDR3 is built from 14 residues. The CDR3: CATSTGQNTGELFF. The CDR3 DNA sequence: TGTGCCACCAGCACGGGACAGAACACCGGGGAGCTGTTTTTT.

Here the CDR3 reads CASSPTVTLYEQYF. The DNA of the CDR3 is TGTGCCAGCTCGCCGACAGTGACCCTCTACGAGCAGTACTTC. J is TRBJ2-7 and V is TRBV18, with D possibly matching TRBD1 (5 bases). Per germline, CDR1 KGHSH and CDR2 LQKENI. The CDR3 is made up of 14 amino acids. The V gene lost 6 bases and the J gene lost 3 bases, with 15 bases spanning the gap.

This CDR3 is CASSYSNEQFF. Written as DNA, the CDR3 is TGTGCCAGCAGTTACTCTAATGAGCAGTTCTTC. This chain links TRBV6-5 with TRBJ2-1; D gene ambiguous. V lost 0 bases and J 7 bases, leaving 1 base between the germline ends. The CDR3 runs 11 residues. The germline CDR1 and CDR2 sequences are MNHEY and SVGAGI.

The chain has TRBV5-1 and TRBJ2-7, with D possibly matching TRBD1 (5 bases). Between the trimmed V and J ends, which lost 5 bases and 2 bases, there was a span of 17 bases. The germline CDR1 and CDR2 sequences are SGHRS and YFSETQ. The CDR3 loop spans 15 amino acids. CDR3 in amino acids: CASRPGFGEPYEQYF. The CDR3 DNA follows: TGCGCCAGCAGACCAGGGTTTGGTGAGCCCTACGAGCAGTACTTC.

This chain connects TRBV10-1 to TRBJ2-7; 8 bases fit TRBD1. V was pared by 10 bases and J by 5 bases, with 13 bases of the junction left unmatched. This CDR3 contains 14 residues. Germline CDR1 reads WNHNN; CDR2 reads SYGVQD (reference sequence). Written as DNA, the CDR3 is TGCGCCACCAAAATGGACAGGGTTAACCACGAGCAGTACTTC. It specifies CATKMDRVNHEQYF.

The chain couples TRBV5-1 to TRBJ2-5; 11 nucleotides agree with TRBD2. With the DNA end fitting TRBJ2-7 better, the J assignment may be wrong. The CDR3 extends over 14 amino acids. The germline CDR1 and CDR2 sequences are SGHRS and YFSETQ. In DNA, the CDR3 is TGCGCCAGCAGCTCGACTAGCGGGAACTACGAGCAGTACTTC. This codes for CASSSTSGNYEQYF.

This clone is a singleton in its sample. The V gene is TRBV15, the J gene TRBJ1-6, with 7 bases that match TRBD1. J gave up 7 bases and V 11 bases, and 11 bases lay outside the gene matches. CDR1 is LNHNV and CDR2 is YYDKDF in the germline V gene (reference sequence). The CDR3 totals 14 residues. Here the CDR3 DNA reads TGTGCCGCCCGGGACAGAGGAAGGAATTCACCCCTCCACTTT. The encoded protein is CAARDRGRNSPLHF.

The chain uses TRBV5-4 and TRBJ2-3; possibly TRBD1 for D (6 bases). V lost 2 bases to trimming and J lost 5 bases, with 15 bases between them. This CDR3 is built from 15 residues. Germline lookup yields CDR1 SGHNT and CDR2 YYREEE (reference sequence). The CDR3 DNA reads TGTGCCAGCAGCTTAGGGGGACCGTCCCGAGATACGCAGTATTTT. Encoded protein: CASSLGGPSRDTQYF.

The chain is built from TRBV7-9 and TRBJ2-1; TRBD2 matches at 12 bases. J was trimmed by 7 bases and V by 6 bases; bases with no gene match: 7. In germline, CDR1 is SEHNR, CDR2 FQNEAQ (reference sequence). This CDR3 spans 15 amino acids. The CDR3 spells CASSLAGGPRNEQFF. Here the CDR3 DNA reads TGTGCCAGCAGTCTAGCGGGGGGGCCTAGGAATGAGCAGTTCTTC.

The chain carries TRBV4-1 and TRBJ2-7, with D hard to call. V lost 1 base and J lost 7, with 14 bases in between. Germline CDR1 MGHRA, CDR2 YSYEKL. The CDR3 is 14 residues long. The CDR3 loop is CASSQVGRTGEQYF. CDR3 nucleotides: TGCGCCAGCAGCCAAGTAGGTAGGACCGGGGAGCAGTACTTC.